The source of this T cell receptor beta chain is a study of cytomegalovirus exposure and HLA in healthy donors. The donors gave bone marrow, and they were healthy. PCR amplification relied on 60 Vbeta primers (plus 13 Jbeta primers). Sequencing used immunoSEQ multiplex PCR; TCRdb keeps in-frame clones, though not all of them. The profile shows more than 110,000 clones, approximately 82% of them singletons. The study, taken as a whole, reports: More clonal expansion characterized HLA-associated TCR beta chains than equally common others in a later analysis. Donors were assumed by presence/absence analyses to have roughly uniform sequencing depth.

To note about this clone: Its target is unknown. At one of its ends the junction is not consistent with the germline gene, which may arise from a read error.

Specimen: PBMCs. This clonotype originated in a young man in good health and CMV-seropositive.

CDR3 amino acids: CSSSLWGDTIYF. As DNA, the CDR3 is TGTTCCAGCAGCTTATGGGGAGACACCATATATTTT. V and J are TRBV7-9 and TRBJ1-3; D unclear. CDR1 is SEHNR and CDR2 is FQNEAQ in the germline V gene (reference sequence). The length of the CDR3 is 12 residues.